This TCR beta chain was sequenced in a study of cytomegalovirus exposure and HLA in healthy donors. Study-level points and caveats: Most TCR sequences proved rare, with some public TCRs found in many donors. Most subjects' HLA-A and HLA-B alleles were reportedly predicted from TCR beta sequences. Cytomegalovirus association was assigned to approximately 160 TCR beta chains. What was likely a sequencing artifact was a cluster of highly shared sequence variants.

A multiplex PCR was run with 60 Vbeta primers and 13 Jbeta primers. Method: immunoSEQ multiplex PCR; TCRdb's copy keeps in-frame clones and lacks some. The sample shows under 200,000 clones, roughly 76% of them seen only once. As regards this clone: No antigen is known for it.

V trimming: 4 bases; J trimming: 3 bases; junction bases outside the gene matches: 2. CDR1 is SQVTM and CDR2 is ANQGSEA in the germline V gene. The CDR3 runs 13 residues. The rearrangement joins TRBV29-1 to TRBJ1-5; 8 bases match TRBD1. This TCR came from a woman in her fifties or sixties in good health and CMV-seronegative. The specimen was PBMCs. The CDR3 loop is CSVGDRNNQPQHF. The CDR3 region has the DNA TGCAGCGTTGGGGACAGGAACAATCAGCCCCAGCATTTT.